These T cell receptor beta chains were read from a single sample in a study of T cells in localized non-small cell lung cancer. The table came from immunoSEQ multiplex PCR; TCRdb's copy has only in-frame clones and leaves some out. The sample shows about 700 clones, roughly 19% of them seen only once. This specimen was lung tumor tissue, taken before any cancer treatment. The receptors stem from a male donor aged 60 or over with stage III squamous cell lung carcinoma. The conserved cysteine and the conserved F or W are not part of the CDR3 here.

V	J	CDR3
TRBV6-4	TRBJ1-4	ASSRHFLLF
TRBV7-8	TRBJ2-7	ASTDRGNYEQY
TRBV6-8	TRBJ2-6	ASSRTGASSGANVLT
TRBV6-1	TRBJ1-2	ASSEGTGLYGYT
TRBV11-3	TRBJ1-4	ASSPASGKGHEKLF
TRBV6-8	TRBJ1-2	ASASGNFDGYT
TRBV9	TRBJ2-7	ASSRDTSSYEQY
TRBV19	TRBJ1-6	ASRGPVPPLH
TRBV5-1	TRBJ2-3	ASSFSSGTDTQY
TRBV18	TRBJ1-2	ASSPLRDTNEANYGYT
TRBV11-3	TRBJ1-6	ASSPAYATDRVLLI
TRBV9	TRBJ2-4	ASTAGDSHPQY
TRBV14	TRBJ2-5	ASSQAGLPGETQY
TRBV7-4	TRBJ1-1	ASSFRVNTEAF
TRBV19	TRBJ1-5	ASSIGIHQPQH
TRBV11-3	TRBJ2-4	ASSLGVLAKNIQY